The source of this TCR beta chain is a study of T cells in Graves' hyperthyroidism and ophthalmopathy. This clonotype appeared a few times. Amplification of TCR beta CDR3 regions used RNA as the template. When the TCR CDR3 underwent first-round RT-PCR, the HTBI primer set was used. TCRdb reprocessed the multiplex PCR reads with MiXCR, giving one entry per CDR3 protein. This sample has about 98,000 distinct CDR3 sequences; 35% to 45% occur once, and the top ten carry more than 8.5%. The CDR3 contains 15 residues. Trimming cost V 3 bases and J 0 bases, with 11 bases left between them. Germline CDR1 is KGHSH and CDR2 is LQKENI.

Source material: peripheral blood or thyroid tissue (not recorded which). The chain joins TRBV18 to TRBJ1-1; D not resolved. The sequence derives from a woman under 40 with Graves' hyperthyroidism. The CDR3 DNA reads as TGTGCCAGCTCACCCGGGCAGACATTGAACACTGAAGCTTTCTTT. Translated: CASSPGQTLNTEAFF.